This T cell receptor (beta chain) originates from a study of Graves' ophthalmopathy and Graves' hyperthyroidism. Study observations and caveats: Among expanded thyroid clonotypes above 0.001 frequency, most also occurred in blood.

The sample holds many counts of this clonotype. Its antigen is not known. CDR1 is MNHNS and CDR2 is SASEGT in the germline V gene. This CDR3 has 11 residues. Trimming took off 10 bases at V and 7 bases at J, with 13 bases between the two ends. RNA transcripts yielded amplified TCR beta CDR3 regions. First-round RT-PCR employed HTBI primers, with a second-round multiplex PCR after it. TCRdb re-called the multiplex PCR reads through MiXCR, storing one row per CDR3 protein. Here the sample spans about 200,000 distinct CDR3 sequences, roughly 27% being singletons. The J gene is TRBJ1-2, the V gene TRBV6-1; the D gene is possibly TRBD1 (6 bases). The TCR sequence derives from a man in his fifties with Graves' ophthalmopathy. Input material: peripheral blood. CDR3 loop: CATSDRIGYTF. The CDR3 DNA is TGTGCCACCTCAGACAGGATTGGCTACACCTTC.